Listed below are T cell receptor beta chains from one sample, sequenced in a study of blood T cell repertoires in COVID-19. This table comes from immunoSEQ multiplex PCR, and its TCRdb copy is limited to in-frame clones, with some not included. This repertoire shows about 180,000 clones, approximately 88% found once; its top ten account for 5.5% to 8%. The specimen sequenced was peripheral blood. The receptors stem from a middle-aged woman with COVID-19, enrolled during active disease. The CDR3 runs from the conserved cysteine through the conserved F or W. The D gene is left open where the match is weak. The size entry is marked missing in some rows and otherwise reads once, few, many or a size class.

clone_size j_call d_call v_call cdr3_nt cdr3_aa
- TRBJ1-2 TRBD1 TRBV2 TGTGCCAGCAACCCGGTACAGGGGGCGCCCGGCTACACCTTC CASNPVQGAPGYTF
- TRBJ1-2 - TRBV5-1 TGCGCCAGCAGCTTGGCGGGGAGAGATGGCTACACCTTC CASSLAGRDGYTF
- TRBJ1-5 - TRBV15 TGTGCCACCAGCATAGAACCAGGGTCGGGCCAGCCCCAGCATTTT CATSIEPGSGQPQHF
- TRBJ2-1 TRBD2 TRBV24-1 TGTGCCACCAGTGATTCAGGTAGCGGGGGGGCCTACAATGAGCAGTTCTTC CATSDSGSGGAYNEQFF
- TRBJ1-2 TRBD1 TRBV9 TGTGCCAGTAGAACAGGGGGAGGAGGCTACACCTTC CASRTGGGGYTF
- TRBJ2-4 TRBD1 TRBV10-3 TGTGCCATCAGAACAGGGGCTCACTTC CAIRTGAHF
- TRBJ2-7 TRBD2 TRBV4-1 TGCGCCAGCATCCTACTTCTATCGACCGGGACTAGCGCAACCTACGAGCAGTACTTC CASILLLSTGTSATYEQYF
- TRBJ1-3 - TRBV19 TGTGCCAGTAGTCTCCGGGACTCCCTTCGAGGAAACACCATATATTTT CASSLRDSLRGNTIYF
few TRBJ1-1 - TRBV24-1 TGTGCCACCAGACGGGGGGAAAACACTGAAGCTTTCTTT CATRRGENTEAFF
- TRBJ2-2 TRBD1 TRBV18 TGTGCCAGCTCACCGACAGGGAGCCCCGCCGGGGAGCTGTTTTTT CASSPTGSPAGELFF